What follows are 28 T cell receptor beta chains derived from one specimen sequenced in a study of blood T cells in healthy people across ages. It was with a sample-barcoded 5' primer and a J-beta primer mix that a second PCR of about 6 to 11 cycles was run. TCRdb recomputed calls from the 5' RACE reads with MiXCR, one row per CDR3 protein. The data hold some 1.6 million distinct CDR3 sequences, with around 35% observed a single time. The sequenced sample was blood. These receptors all stem from a woman in her twenties or thirties in good health.

V gene TRBV20-1 combines with J gene TRBJ2-1; tentative D call: TRBD2 (5 bases). The CDR3 sequence is 15 residues long. Germline CDR1 and CDR2: DFQATT and SNEGSKA (reference sequence). Trimming took off 0 bases at V and 6 bases at J, with 15 bases between the two ends. The CDR3 loop reads CSARDLETAGNEQFF. CDR3 coding DNA: TGCAGTGCTAGAGATTTAGAAACGGCGGGCAATGAGCAGTTCTTC.

This clonotype showed up many times. This chain links TRBV6-6 with TRBJ2-5, with TRBD2 identical over 9 bases. The germline gives CDR1 MNHNY, CDR2 SVGAGI (reference sequence). This CDR3 comprises 14 residues. The trim removed 2 bases at V and 2 bases at J, leaving 0 bases unmatched. CDR3 amino acids: CASSYTSGQETQYF. The CDR3 DNA sequence: TGTGCCAGCAGTTACACTAGCGGGCAAGAGACCCAGTACTTC.

This clonotype was seen many times. Its ends do not fully match the called genes, so a read error is possible. J is TRBJ2-1 and V is TRBV3-1; D might be TRBD1 (5 bases). The length of the CDR3 is 12 residues. Looked up from germline, CDR1 is LGHDT and CDR2 is YNNKEL (reference sequence). CDR3 residues: CASSQEGDEQFF. The CDR3 DNA reads as TGCGCCAGCAGCCAAGAAGGGGATGAGCAGTTCTTC.

This clonotype was counted only a few times. This chain joins TRBV4-1 and TRBJ1-2; 7 nucleotides match TRBD1. With V trimmed by 3 bases and J by 12 bases, 16 bases remained unmatched. The CDR3 consists of 15 residues. The germline gives CDR1 MGHRA, CDR2 YSYEKL. The CDR3 protein is CASSQALQGLAGNTF. As DNA, the CDR3 is TGCGCCAGCAGCCAGGCCTTACAGGGGCTCGCGGGGAACACCTTC.

CDR3 residues: CSVEPTGFTEAFF. CDR3 coding DNA: TGCAGCGTCGAGCCCACAGGGTTCACTGAAGCTTTCTTT. The V gene is TRBV29-1, the J gene TRBJ1-1; D might be TRBD1 (6 bases). The CDR3 spans 13 residues. V lost 6 bases and J 4 bases, leaving 15 bases between the germline ends. Germline V gene lookup returns CDR1 SQVTM and CDR2 ANQGSEA.

CDR3 in amino acids: CASSCKGQQETQYF. The CDR3 nucleotides read TGCGCCAGCAGCTGCAAGGGACAGCAAGAGACCCAGTACTTC. The genes are TRBV5-1 and TRBJ2-5, with 7 bases lining up with TRBD1. V gave up 3 bases and J gave up 2 bases; unmatched junction bases: 4. Looked up from germline, CDR1 is SGHRS and CDR2 is YFSETQ. CDR3 length: 14 residues.

V gene TRBV20-1 combines with J gene TRBJ2-5, with a possible D match to TRBD1 (5 bases). V was trimmed by 4 bases and J by 2 bases, leaving 11 bases between them. CDR1 and CDR2 from the germline V gene are DFQATT and SNEGSKA (reference sequence). The CDR3 is 13 amino acids. CDR3 sequence: CSAKSQEQETQYF. CDR3 sequence (DNA): TGCAGTGCTAAGTCACAGGAACAAGAGACCCAGTACTTC.

The chain joins TRBV10-3 to TRBJ2-7; 11 bases align to TRBD1. Germline V lookup: CDR1 ENHRY, CDR2 SYGVKD. The CDR3 is 15 residues long. V was clipped by 4 bases and J by 2 bases; unmatched bases: 4. DNA for the CDR3: TGTGCCATCAGTGCACCGGGACAGGGGGCCTACGAGCAGTACTTC. This gives the protein CAISAPGQGAYEQYF.

This clonotype was picked up many times. This chain links TRBV13 with TRBJ2-5; maybe TRBD1 (5 bases). The CDR3 is 15 residues long. CDR1 and CDR2 (germline): PRHDT, FYEKMQ (reference sequence). V was clipped by 1 base and J by 5 bases, with 14 bases between them. CDR3 loop: CASSLDRGLSETQYF. Here the CDR3 DNA reads TGTGCCAGCAGCTTAGATAGGGGATTAAGCGAGACCCAGTACTTC.

This sequence joins TRBV5-1 and TRBJ1-1; D perhaps matches TRBD1 (6 bases). The CDR3 extends over 16 amino acids. Per germline, CDR1 SGHRS and CDR2 YFSETQ. The V end lost 4 bases, the J end lost 3 bases, and 19 bases lay between the germline ends. As DNA, the CDR3 is TGCGCCAGCAGCGCCCACCGAACAGGGAGATACACTGAAGCTTTCTTT. Amino acid sequence: CASSAHRTGRYTEAFF.

V usage is TRBV7-9 and J usage is TRBJ2-5; 8 bases agree with TRBD2. V lost 3 bases and J lost 3; bases outside the gene matches: 3. Germline assignment: CDR1 SEHNR and CDR2 FQNEAQ (reference sequence). The CDR3 consists of 14 residues. In DNA form, the CDR3 reads TGTGCCAGCAGCTTCCATAGCGGGGAAGAGACCCAGTACTTC. It is translated as CASSFHSGEETQYF.

The table lists this clonotype with a few counts. The chain combines TRBV5-1 with TRBJ2-5, with 7 bases that match TRBD1. The junction had 11 bases not matched to a gene; V was cut back by 4 bases and J by 2 bases. The CDR3 contains 16 residues. Germline V gene lookup returns CDR1 SGHRS and CDR2 YFSETQ. For the CDR3, the DNA is TGCGCCAGCAGCCGGGACAGCATCCCTCCTCAAGAGACCCAGTACTTC. Its protein product is CASSRDSIPPQETQYF. Together with reference TRBV5-1 and TRBJ2-5, the CDR3 gives the full variable domain: KAGVTQTPRYLIKTRGQQVTLSCSPISGHRSVSWYQQTPGQGLQFLFEYFSETQRNKGNFPGRFSGRQFSNSRSEMNVSTLELGDSALYLCASSRDSIPPQETQYFGPGTRLLVL.

This clonotype appeared many times. This chain uses TRBV10-3 with TRBJ2-3, with D hard to call. This CDR3 comprises 17 residues. Germline V gene lookup returns CDR1 ENHRY and CDR2 SYGVKD. The V gene lost 0 bases and the J gene lost 2 bases, with 15 bases spanning the gap. CDR3 sequence reads: CAISESFRQIDTDTQYF. The CDR3 nucleotides read TGTGCCATCAGTGAGTCGTTCAGGCAGATTGACACAGATACGCAGTATTTT.

Points on this clonotype: A much larger clone differs from this one at a single base, so this may be a read error. This chain links TRBV7-9 with TRBJ2-5, with TRBD1 matching over 7 bases. The DNA end lines up better with TRBJ2-7; the J call may be wrong. In germline, CDR1 is SEHNR, CDR2 FQNEAQ (reference sequence). This CDR3 is built from 14 residues. In DNA, the CDR3 is TGTGCCAGCAGCTTGGACAGGACACCGCACGAGCAGTACTTC. Its translation: CASSLDRTPHEQYF.

The J gene is TRBJ1-4, the V gene TRBV6-5; D is unclear. The CDR3 runs 13 residues. Trimming removed 5 bases from V and 6 bases from J, with 10 bases in between. Germline V lookup: CDR1 MNHEY, CDR2 SVGAGI. In nucleotides, the CDR3 is TGTGCCAGCAGTGTGGGGATCGATGAAAAACTGTTTTTT. It yields the protein CASSVGIDEKLFF.

In its sample, this clonotype was seen a few times. Germline is not matched at one junction end, which may reflect a read error. This rearrangement joins TRBV5-1 to TRBJ1-1; D might be TRBD1 (5 bases). The V gene's germline CDR1 is SGHRS and CDR2 YFSETQ. The CDR3 is 14 amino acids. Written as DNA, the CDR3 is TGTGCCAGCAGTTTTGGGGGAGAGAGCACTGAAGCTTTCTTT. Translation: CASSFGGESTEAFF. Filled out from reference TRBV5-1 and TRBJ1-1, the complete variable domain reads KAGVTQTPRYLIKTRGQQVTLSCSPISGHRSVSWYQQTPGQGLQFLFEYFSETQRNKGNFPGRFSGRQFSNSRSEMNVSTLELGDSALYLCASSFGGESTEAFFGQGTRLTVV.

This clonotype showed up many times. The gene calls are TRBV20-1 and TRBJ2-5; TRBD2 agrees at 8 bases. Per germline, CDR1 DFQATT and CDR2 SNEGSKA (reference sequence). The CDR3 contains 14 residues. With V trimmed by 4 bases and J by 1 base, 5 bases remained unmatched. The CDR3 loop is CSAKPGLGQETQYF. In nucleotides, the CDR3 is TGCAGTGCTAAACCGGGACTAGGCCAAGAGACCCAGTACTTC.

The chain is built from TRBV7-9 and TRBJ2-1; 11 bases map to TRBD2. CDR3 length: 18 amino acids. The germline V gene encodes CDR1 SEHNR and CDR2 FQNEAQ (reference sequence). V shed 4 bases, J shed 0 bases, and the junction held 8 bases outside the gene matches. The CDR3 coding sequence is TGTGCCAGCAGCTCTTTGGGTAGCGGGGGGGACTCCTACAATGAGCAGTTCTTC. Its protein is CASSSLGSGGDSYNEQFF.

The chain couples TRBV28 to TRBJ1-5; D is unresolved. This CDR3 region has 15 residues. V gave up 2 bases and J gave up 3 bases, with 11 bases separating them. Germline V CDR1 and CDR2: MDHEN, SYDVKM. In nucleotides, the CDR3 is TGTGCCAGCAGTTTAGTCGGGCAGAACAATCAGCCCCAGCATTTT. This encodes CASSLVGQNNQPQHF.

This clonotype appeared many times. The J gene is TRBJ2-7, the V gene TRBV13, with 9 bases aligning to TRBD1. The CDR3 is 15 residues long. With V trimmed by 5 bases and J by 0 bases, 5 bases remained unmatched. CDR1 and CDR2 from the germline V gene are PRHDT and FYEKMQ (reference sequence). CDR3: CASSPEGQGSYEQYF. The CDR3, as DNA: TGTGCCAGCAGCCCGGAGGGACAGGGCTCCTACGAGCAGTACTTC.

The J gene is TRBJ2-3, the V gene TRBV7-9; perhaps TRBD2 as D (6 bases). The V end lost 1 base, the J end lost 4 bases, and 18 bases lay between the germline ends. Germline values: CDR1 SEHNR, CDR2 FQNEAQ (reference sequence). CDR3 length: 17 residues. The chain's CDR3 is CASSLVRRGYSADTQYF. The DNA for the CDR3 is TGTGCCAGCAGCTTAGTGAGGCGGGGCTATAGCGCAGATACGCAGTATTTT.

Turning to this clonotype: With a much larger clone just one base away, this may be a read error. The genes are TRBV9 and TRBJ1-1, with D hard to call. Trimming removed 5 bases from V and 3 bases from J, with 5 bases in between. The CDR3 spans 11 residues. CDR1 is SGDLS and CDR2 is YYNGEE in the germline V gene. The CDR3 DNA sequence: TGTGCCAGCAGTCGGCACACTGAAGCTTTCTTT. Translation gives CASSRHTEAFF.

The chain employs TRBV19 and TRBJ2-5; TRBD1 matches 7 bases. The CDR3 runs to 14 residues. The germline gives CDR1 LNHDA, CDR2 SQIVND (reference sequence). The J segment lost 5 bases and the V segment lost 5 bases, leaving 8 bases of the junction unmatched. For the CDR3, the DNA is TGTGCCAGTAGTGCCGAGACAGGGCGGGAGACCCAGTACTTC. Translation gives CASSAETGRETQYF.

This clonotype occurred many times. J is TRBJ2-5 and V is TRBV12-3 or TRBV12-4; 7 bases agree with TRBD1. V lost 6 bases to trimming and J lost 1 base; unmatched junction nucleotides: 8. CDR3 length equals 15 residues. The CDR3 loop reads CASRIGTATQETQYF. DNA for the CDR3: TGTGCCAGCAGAATTGGGACAGCAACCCAAGAGACCCAGTACTTC.

This clonotype was observed once. One end of the junction does not line up with germline, which may come from a read error. The rearrangement joins TRBV20-1 to TRBJ2-5; 8 nucleotides match TRBD2. CDR3 size: 14 residues. Germline V gene data show CDR1 as DFQATT and CDR2 as SNEGSKA (reference sequence). The CDR3 sequence: CGASRSGGWKTQYF. The CDR3, as DNA: TGCGGTGCTAGTAGGAGCGGGGGATGGAAGACCCAGTACTTC.

The chain combines TRBV24-1 with TRBJ2-1; 8 bases agree with TRBD2. The germline gives CDR1 KGHDR, CDR2 SFDVKD. V was clipped by 2 bases and J by 6 bases; unmatched bases: 8. CDR3 size: 16 residues. The CDR3 loop reads CATSDSSGRSGNEQFF. As DNA, the CDR3 is TGTGCCACCAGTGATTCCAGCGGGAGATCAGGCAATGAGCAGTTCTTC.

V and J are TRBV21-1 and TRBJ2-1; the DNA was not used to check the table's D call, TRBD2. TRBV21-1 corresponds to a pseudogene. The CDR3 extends over 16 amino acids. This CDR3 reads CASSKEDGGDYNEQFF. The CDR3 DNA reads as TGTGCCAGCAGCAAAGAGGACGGAGGGGACTACAATGAGCAGTTCTTC.

This clonotype is a singleton in its sample. This chain uses TRBV12-3 or TRBV12-4 with TRBJ1-2; D is unclear. The length of the CDR3 is 14 residues. V was pared by 1 base and J by 4 bases, with 10 bases between. CDR3 sequence reads: CASSLDPTTYGYTF. The CDR3 DNA reads TGTGCCAGCAGTTTAGATCCAACAACCTATGGCTACACCTTC.